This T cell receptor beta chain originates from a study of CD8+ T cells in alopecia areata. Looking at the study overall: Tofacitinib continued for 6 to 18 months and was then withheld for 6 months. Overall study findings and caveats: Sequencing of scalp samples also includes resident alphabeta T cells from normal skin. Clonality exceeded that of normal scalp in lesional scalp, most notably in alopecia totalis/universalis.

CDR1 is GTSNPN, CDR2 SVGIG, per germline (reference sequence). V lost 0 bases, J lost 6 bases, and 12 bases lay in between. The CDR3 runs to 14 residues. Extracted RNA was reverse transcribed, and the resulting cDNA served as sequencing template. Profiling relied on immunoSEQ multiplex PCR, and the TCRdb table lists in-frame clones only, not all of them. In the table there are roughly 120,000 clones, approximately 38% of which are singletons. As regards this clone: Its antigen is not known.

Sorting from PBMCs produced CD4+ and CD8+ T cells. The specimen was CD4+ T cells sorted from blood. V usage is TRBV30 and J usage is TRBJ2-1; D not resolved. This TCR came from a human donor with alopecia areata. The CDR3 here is CAWSVTRPFNEQFF. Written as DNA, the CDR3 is TGTGCCTGGAGTGTAACCCGTCCCTTCAATGAGCAGTTCTTC.